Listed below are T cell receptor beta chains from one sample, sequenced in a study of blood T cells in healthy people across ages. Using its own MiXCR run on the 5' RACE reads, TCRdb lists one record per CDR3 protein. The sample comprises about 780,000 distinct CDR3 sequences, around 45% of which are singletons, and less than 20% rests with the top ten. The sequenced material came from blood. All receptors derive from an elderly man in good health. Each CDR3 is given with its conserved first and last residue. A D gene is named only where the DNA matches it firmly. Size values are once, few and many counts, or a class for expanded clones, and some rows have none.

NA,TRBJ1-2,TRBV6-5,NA,CASSDGGGSYTF,TGTGCCAGCAGTGACGGGGGAGGCAGCTACACCTTC
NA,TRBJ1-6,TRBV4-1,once,CASSQGRFGDSALHF,TGCGCCAGCAGCCAGGGCCGGTTTGGGGATTCGGCCCTCCACTTT
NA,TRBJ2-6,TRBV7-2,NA,CASSNSGANVLTF,TGTGCCAGCAGCAACTCTGGGGCCAACGTCCTGACTTTC
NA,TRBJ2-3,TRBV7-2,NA,CASSLSENLDTQYF,TGTGCCAGCAGCCTTTCCGAGAATCTAGATACGCAGTATTTT
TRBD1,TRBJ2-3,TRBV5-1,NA,CAGSLWGQQTDTQYF,TGCGCCGGCAGCTTGTGGGGACAGCAGACAGATACGCAGTATTTT
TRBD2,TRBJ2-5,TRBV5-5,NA,CASSSPTSGDLETQYF,TGTGCCAGCAGCTCCCCGACTAGCGGGGATCTGGAGACCCAGTACTTC
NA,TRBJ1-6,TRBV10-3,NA,CAITPGRPHNSPLHF,TGTGCCATCACCCCAGGACGACCCCATAATTCACCCCTCCACTTT
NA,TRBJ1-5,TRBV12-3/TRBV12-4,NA,CASSFSRGPQHF,TGTGCCAGCAGTTTTTCCCGCGGGCCCCAGCATTTT
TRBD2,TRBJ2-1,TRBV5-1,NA,CASSAGLAPYEQFF,TGCGCCAGCAGCGCGGGACTAGCACCTTACGAGCAGTTCTTC
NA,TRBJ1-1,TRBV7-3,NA,CASSLEPYTEAFF,TGTGCCAGCAGCTTAGAGCCCTACACTGAAGCTTTCTTT
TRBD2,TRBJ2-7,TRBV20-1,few,CSAGTKREGSYEQYF,TGCAGTGCTGGGACCAAGCGGGAGGGTTCCTACGAGCAGTACTTC
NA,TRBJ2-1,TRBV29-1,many,CSVARAYNEQFF,TGCAGCGTTGCCAGGGCCTACAATGAGCAGTTCTTC
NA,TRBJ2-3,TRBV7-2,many,CASSLYESTDTQYF,TGTGCCAGCAGCTTATACGAGAGCACAGATACGCAGTATTTT
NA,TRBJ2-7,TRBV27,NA,CASSPQGFGYEQYF,TGTGCCAGCAGTCCGCAGGGGTTTGGCTACGAGCAGTACTTC
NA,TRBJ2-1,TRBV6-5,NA,CASSKQPFEEDNEQFF,TGTGCCAGCAGCAAACAGCCGTTTGAGGAGGACAATGAGCAGTTCTTC
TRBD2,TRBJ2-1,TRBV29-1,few,CSVDTSGSYNEQFF,TGCAGCGTTGATACTAGCGGGAGCTACAATGAGCAGTTCTTC
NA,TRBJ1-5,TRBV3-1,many,CASSNRDSNQPQHF,TGTGCCAGCAGCAACCGGGACAGCAATCAGCCCCAGCATTTT
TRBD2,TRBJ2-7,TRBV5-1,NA,CASSLWLAEGHEQYF,TGCGCCAGCAGCTTGTGGCTAGCGGAGGGGCATGAGCAGTACTTC
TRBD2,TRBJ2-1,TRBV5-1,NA,CASSLAGTSGNEQFF,TGCGCCAGCAGCCTGGCCGGGACTAGCGGGAATGAGCAGTTCTTC
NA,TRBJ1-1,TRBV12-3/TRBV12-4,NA,CASTLGGFGEAFF,TGTGCCAGCACCCTGGGGGGGTTTGGTGAAGCTTTCTTT
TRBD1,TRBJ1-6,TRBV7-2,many,CASSSQGADNSPLHF,TGTGCCAGCAGCTCACAGGGGGCCGATAATTCACCCCTCCACTTT
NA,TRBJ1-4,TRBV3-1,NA,CASSQGPGGEKLFF,TGTGCCAGCAGCCAAGGCCCCGGGGGTGAAAAACTGTTTTTT
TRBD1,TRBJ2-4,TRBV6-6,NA,CASSRRQGSDIQYF,TGTGCCAGCAGTAGGAGACAGGGATCTGACATTCAGTACTTC
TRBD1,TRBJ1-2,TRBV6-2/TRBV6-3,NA,CASSWTGKGYTF,TGTGCCAGCAGCTGGACAGGGAAAGGCTACACCTTC
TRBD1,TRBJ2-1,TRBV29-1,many,CSVEREGGTGNNEQFF,TGCAGCGTCGAAAGAGAGGGGGGGACAGGGAACAATGAGCAGTTCTTC
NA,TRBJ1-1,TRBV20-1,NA,CSASRTAYEAFF,TGCAGTGCTAGTAGGACAGCCTATGAAGCTTTCTTT
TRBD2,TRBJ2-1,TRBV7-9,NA,CASSLGWRGGNEQFF,TGTGCCAGCAGCTTAGGATGGCGGGGGGGCAATGAGCAGTTCTTC
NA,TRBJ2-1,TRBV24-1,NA,CATSAGVVSYNEQFF,TGTGCCACCAGTGCCGGAGTGGTGTCCTACAATGAGCAGTTCTTC
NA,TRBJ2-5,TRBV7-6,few,CASSSNLRQETQYF,TGTGCCAGCAGCTCCAACTTGCGCCAAGAGACCCAGTACTTC
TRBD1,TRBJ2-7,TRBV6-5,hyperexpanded,CASTSDRGYEQYF,TGTGCCAGCACATCGGACAGGGGCTACGAGCAGTACTTC
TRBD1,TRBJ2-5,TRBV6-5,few,CASSYPRDRGTQETQYF,TGTGCCAGCAGTTATCCCCGGGACAGGGGTACACAAGAGACCCAGTACTTC
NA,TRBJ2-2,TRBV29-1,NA,CSVEGTVNTGEPFF,TGCAGCGTTGAAGGGACGGTGAACACCGGGGAGCCGTTTTTT
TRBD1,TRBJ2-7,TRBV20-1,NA,CSGTGDRLYEQYF,TGCAGTGGGACAGGGGACCGTCTATACGAGCAGTACTTC
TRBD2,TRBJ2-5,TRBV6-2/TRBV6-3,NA,CASSSVAGVQETQYF,TGTGCCAGCAGTTCCGTGGCGGGAGTACAAGAGACCCAGTACTTC
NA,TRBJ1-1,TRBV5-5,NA,CASSLLTMNTEAFF,TGTGCCAGCAGCTTACTGACGATGAACACTGAAGCTTTCTTT
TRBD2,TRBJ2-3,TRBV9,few,CASSGTSGGDSDTQYF,TGTGCCAGCAGCGGGACTAGCGGGGGAGATTCAGATACGCAGTATTTT
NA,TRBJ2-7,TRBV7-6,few,CASSLARGHEQYF,TGTGCCAGCAGCTTAGCTCGGGGTCACGAGCAGTACTTC
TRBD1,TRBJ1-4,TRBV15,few,CATSFGTGSLEKLFF,TGTGCCACCAGCTTTGGGACAGGCAGCTTGGAAAAACTGTTTTTT
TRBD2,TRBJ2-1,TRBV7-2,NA,CASSPRPGGSYNEQFF,TGTGCCAGCAGCCCAAGGCCGGGAGGATCCTACAATGAGCAGTTCTTC
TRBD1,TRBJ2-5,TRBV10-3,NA,CAINGQEQETQYF,TGTGCCATCAACGGACAGGAACAAGAGACCCAGTACTTC
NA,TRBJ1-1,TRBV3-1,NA,CASSQSVEAFF,TGTGCCAGCAGCCAATCGGTTGAAGCTTTCTTT
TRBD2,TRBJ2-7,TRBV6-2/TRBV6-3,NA,CASSLLGLASYEQYF,TGTGCCAGCAGTCTCCTGGGACTAGCCTCCTACGAGCAGTACTTC
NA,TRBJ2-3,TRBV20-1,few,CSAREPLGTDTQYF,TGCAGTGCTAGAGAGCCACTCGGGACAGATACGCAGTATTTT
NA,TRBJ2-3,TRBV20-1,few,CSARGQNTQYF,TGCAGTGCTAGAGGGCAGAATACGCAGTATTTT
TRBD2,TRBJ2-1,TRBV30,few,CAGGTSGGYNEQFF,TGTGCCGGCGGGACTAGCGGGGGGTACAATGAGCAGTTCTTC
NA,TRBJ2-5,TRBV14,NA,CASSRRDNEPKKETQYF,TGTGCCAGCAGTCGCCGGGACAACGAGCCCAAAAAAGAGACCCAGTACTTC
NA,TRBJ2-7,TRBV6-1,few,CASSEIASSSYEQYF,TGTGCCAGCAGTGAAATCGCGTCGAGCTCCTACGAGCAGTACTTC
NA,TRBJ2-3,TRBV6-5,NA,CASSLLAMGTDTQYF,TGTGCCAGCAGTCTACTAGCTATGGGCACAGATACGCAGTATTTT
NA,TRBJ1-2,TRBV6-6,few,CASSNSVGEGYGYTF,TGTGCCAGCAGCAACTCGGTCGGGGAAGGCTATGGCTACACCTTC
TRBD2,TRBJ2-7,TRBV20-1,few,CSARGLTSGSIGEQYF,TGCAGTGCTAGAGGGCTGACTAGCGGGAGTATTGGCGAGCAGTACTTC
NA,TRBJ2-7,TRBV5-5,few,CASSLRLPTVTYEQYF,TGTGCCAGCAGCTTGAGGTTGCCGACGGTAACCTACGAGCAGTACTTC